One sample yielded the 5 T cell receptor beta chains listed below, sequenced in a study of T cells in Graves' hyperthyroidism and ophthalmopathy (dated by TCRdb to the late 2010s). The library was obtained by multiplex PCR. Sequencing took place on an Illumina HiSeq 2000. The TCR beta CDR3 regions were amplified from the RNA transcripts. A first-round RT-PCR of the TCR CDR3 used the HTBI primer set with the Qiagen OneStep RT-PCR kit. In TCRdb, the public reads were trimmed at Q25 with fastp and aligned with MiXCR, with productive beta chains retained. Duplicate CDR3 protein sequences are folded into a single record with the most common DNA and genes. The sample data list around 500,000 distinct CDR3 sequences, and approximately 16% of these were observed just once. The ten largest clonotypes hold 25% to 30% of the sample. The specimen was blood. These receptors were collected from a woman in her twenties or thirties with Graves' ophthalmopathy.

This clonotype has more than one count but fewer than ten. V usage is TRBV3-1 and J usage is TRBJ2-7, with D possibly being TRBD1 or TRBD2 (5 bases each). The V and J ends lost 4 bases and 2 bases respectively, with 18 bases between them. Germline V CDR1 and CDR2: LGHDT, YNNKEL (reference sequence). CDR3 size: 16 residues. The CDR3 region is CASSPGPGLGAYEQYF. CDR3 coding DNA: TGTGCCAGCAGCCCGGGTCCGGGGTTAGGGGCCTACGAGCAGTACTTC.

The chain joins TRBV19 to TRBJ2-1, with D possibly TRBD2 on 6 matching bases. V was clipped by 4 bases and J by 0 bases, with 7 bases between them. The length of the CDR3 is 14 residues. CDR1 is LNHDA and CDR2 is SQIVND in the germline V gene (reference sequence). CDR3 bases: TGTGCCAGTAGTAGCGGGAACTCCTACAATGAGCAGTTCTTC. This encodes CASSSGNSYNEQFF.

CDR3 in DNA: TGTGCCAGCAGGACCGGGCCAAGGGGATCAGATACGCAGTATTTT. Amino acids: CASRTGPRGSDTQYF. The chain joins TRBV6-1 to TRBJ2-3, with a possible D match to TRBD1 (5 bases). With 6 bases removed from V and 4 bases from J, the gap between germline ends came to 17 bases. Germline loops: CDR1 MNHNS, CDR2 SASEGT. The length of the CDR3 is 15 residues.

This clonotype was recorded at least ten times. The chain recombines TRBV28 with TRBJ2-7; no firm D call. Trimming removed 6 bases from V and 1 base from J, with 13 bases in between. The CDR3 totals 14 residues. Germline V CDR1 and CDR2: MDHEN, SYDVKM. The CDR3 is CASSPPGRSYEQYF. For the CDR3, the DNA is TGTGCCAGCAGCCCCCCTGGAAGGTCCTACGAGCAGTACTTC.

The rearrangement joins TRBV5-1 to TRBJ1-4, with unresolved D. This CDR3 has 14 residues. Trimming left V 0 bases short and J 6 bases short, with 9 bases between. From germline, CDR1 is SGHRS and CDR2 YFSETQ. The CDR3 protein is CASSLAGVDEKLFF. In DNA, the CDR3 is TGCGCCAGCAGCTTGGCCGGAGTGGATGAAAAACTGTTTTTT.